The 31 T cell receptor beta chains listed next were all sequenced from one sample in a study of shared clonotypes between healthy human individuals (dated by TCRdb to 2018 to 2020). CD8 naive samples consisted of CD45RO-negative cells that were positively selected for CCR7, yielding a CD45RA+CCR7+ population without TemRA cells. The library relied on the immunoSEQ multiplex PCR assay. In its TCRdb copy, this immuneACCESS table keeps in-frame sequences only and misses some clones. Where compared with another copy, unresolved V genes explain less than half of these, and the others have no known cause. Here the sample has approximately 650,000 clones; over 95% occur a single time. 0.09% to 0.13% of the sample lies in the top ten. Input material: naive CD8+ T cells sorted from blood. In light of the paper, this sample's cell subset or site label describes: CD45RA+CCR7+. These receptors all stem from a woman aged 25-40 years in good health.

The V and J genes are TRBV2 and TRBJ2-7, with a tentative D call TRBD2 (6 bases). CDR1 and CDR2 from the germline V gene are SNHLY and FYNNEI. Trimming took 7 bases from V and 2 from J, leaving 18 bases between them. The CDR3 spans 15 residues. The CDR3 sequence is CASTDGRTAAYEQYF. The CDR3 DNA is TGTGCCAGCACCGATGGGAGGACGGCAGCCTACGAGCAGTACTTC.

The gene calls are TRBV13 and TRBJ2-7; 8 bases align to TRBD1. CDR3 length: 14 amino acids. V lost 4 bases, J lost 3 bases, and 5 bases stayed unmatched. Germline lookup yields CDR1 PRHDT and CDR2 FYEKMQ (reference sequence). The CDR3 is CASSSQGESYEQYF. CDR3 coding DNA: TGTGCCAGCAGCTCACAGGGGGAAAGCTACGAGCAGTACTTC.

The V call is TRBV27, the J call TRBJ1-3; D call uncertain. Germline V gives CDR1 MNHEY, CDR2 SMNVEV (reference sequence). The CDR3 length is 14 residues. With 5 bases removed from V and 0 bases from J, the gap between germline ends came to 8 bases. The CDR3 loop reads CASSPLNSGNTIYF. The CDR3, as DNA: TGTGCCAGCAGTCCACTCAACTCTGGAAACACCATATATTTT.

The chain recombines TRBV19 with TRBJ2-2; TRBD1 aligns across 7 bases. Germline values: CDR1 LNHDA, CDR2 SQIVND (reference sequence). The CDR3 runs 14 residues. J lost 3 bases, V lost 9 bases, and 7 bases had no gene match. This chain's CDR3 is CASRGQTYTGELFF. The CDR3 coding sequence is TGTGCCAGCCGGGGACAGACCTACACCGGGGAGCTGTTTTTT.

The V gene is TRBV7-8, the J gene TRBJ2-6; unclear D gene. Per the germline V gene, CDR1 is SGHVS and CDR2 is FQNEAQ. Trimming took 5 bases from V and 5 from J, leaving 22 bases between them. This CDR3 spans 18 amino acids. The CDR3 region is CASSGRLLPTSRANVLTF. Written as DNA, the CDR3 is TGTGCCAGCAGCGGCAGGCTGTTACCCACAAGTCGGGCCAACGTCCTGACTTTC.

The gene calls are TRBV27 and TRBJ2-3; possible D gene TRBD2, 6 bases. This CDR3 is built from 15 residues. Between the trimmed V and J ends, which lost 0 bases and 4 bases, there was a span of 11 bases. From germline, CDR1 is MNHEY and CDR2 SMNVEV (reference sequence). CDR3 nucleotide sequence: TGTGCCAGCAGTTTATCCCCGGGAGCTTCAGATACGCAGTATTTT. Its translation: CASSLSPGASDTQYF.

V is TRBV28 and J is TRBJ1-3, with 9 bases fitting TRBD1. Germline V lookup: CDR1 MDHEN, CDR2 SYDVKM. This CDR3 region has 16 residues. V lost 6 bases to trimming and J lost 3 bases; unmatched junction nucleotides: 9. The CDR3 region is CASSPGQGFVGNTIYF. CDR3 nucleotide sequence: TGTGCCAGCAGCCCGGGACAGGGTTTTGTTGGAAACACCATATATTTT. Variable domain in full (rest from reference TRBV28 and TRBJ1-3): DVKVTQSSRYLVKRTGEKVFLECVQDMDHENMFWYRQDPGLGLRLIYFSYDVKMKEKGDIPEGYSVSREKKERFSLILESASTNQTSMYLCASSPGQGFVGNTIYFGEGSWLTVV.

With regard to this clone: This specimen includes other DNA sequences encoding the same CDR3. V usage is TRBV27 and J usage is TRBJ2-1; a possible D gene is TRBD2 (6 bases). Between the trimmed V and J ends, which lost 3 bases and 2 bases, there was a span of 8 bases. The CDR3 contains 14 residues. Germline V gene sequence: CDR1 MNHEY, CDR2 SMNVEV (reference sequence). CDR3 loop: CASSLGGAYNEQFF. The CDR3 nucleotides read TGTGCCAGCAGTTTGGGAGGTGCCTACAATGAGCAGTTCTTC.

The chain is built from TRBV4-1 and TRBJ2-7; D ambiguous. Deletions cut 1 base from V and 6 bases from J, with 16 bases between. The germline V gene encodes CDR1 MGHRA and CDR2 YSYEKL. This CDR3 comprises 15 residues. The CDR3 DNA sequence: TGCGCCAGCAGCCAAGTGGAATTCAGGCTTTCCGAGCAGTACTTC. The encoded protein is CASSQVEFRLSEQYF.

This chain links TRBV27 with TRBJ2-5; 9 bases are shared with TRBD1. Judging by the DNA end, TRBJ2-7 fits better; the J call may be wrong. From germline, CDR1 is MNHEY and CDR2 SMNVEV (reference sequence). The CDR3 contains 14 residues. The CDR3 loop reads CASSIGTGLYEQYF. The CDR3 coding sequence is TGTGCCAGCAGTATCGGGACAGGGCTCTACGAGCAGTACTTC.

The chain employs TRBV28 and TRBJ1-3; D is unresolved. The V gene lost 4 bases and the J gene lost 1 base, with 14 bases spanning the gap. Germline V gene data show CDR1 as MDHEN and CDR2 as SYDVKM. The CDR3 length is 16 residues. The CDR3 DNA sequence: TGTGCCAGCAGTTCCATAACGGAATTTTCTGGAAACACCATATATTTT. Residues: CASSSITEFSGNTIYF.

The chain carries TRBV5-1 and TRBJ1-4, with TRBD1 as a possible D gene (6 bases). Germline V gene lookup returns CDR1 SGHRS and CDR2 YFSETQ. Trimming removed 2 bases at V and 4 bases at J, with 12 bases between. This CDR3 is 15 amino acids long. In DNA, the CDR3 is TGCGCCAGCAGCTTCGTGGGGGGCGGTAATGAAAAACTGTTTTTT. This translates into CASSFVGGGNEKLFF.

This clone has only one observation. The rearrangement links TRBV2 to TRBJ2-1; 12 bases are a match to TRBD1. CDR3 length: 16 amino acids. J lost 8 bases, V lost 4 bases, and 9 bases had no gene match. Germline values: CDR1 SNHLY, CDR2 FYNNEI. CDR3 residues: CASSAYRDRGPHEQFF. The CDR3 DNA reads TGTGCCAGCAGTGCGTACCGGGACAGGGGGCCCCATGAGCAGTTCTTC.

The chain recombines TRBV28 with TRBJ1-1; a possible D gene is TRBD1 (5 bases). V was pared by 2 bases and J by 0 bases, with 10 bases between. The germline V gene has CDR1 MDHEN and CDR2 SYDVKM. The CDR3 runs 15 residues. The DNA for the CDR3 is TGTGCCAGCAGTTTACTCATGACAGTGAACACTGAAGCTTTCTTT. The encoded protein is CASSLLMTVNTEAFF. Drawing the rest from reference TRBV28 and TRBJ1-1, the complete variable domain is DVKVTQSSRYLVKRTGEKVFLECVQDMDHENMFWYRQDPGLGLRLIYFSYDVKMKEKGDIPEGYSVSREKKERFSLILESASTNQTSMYLCASSLLMTVNTEAFFGQGTRLTVV.

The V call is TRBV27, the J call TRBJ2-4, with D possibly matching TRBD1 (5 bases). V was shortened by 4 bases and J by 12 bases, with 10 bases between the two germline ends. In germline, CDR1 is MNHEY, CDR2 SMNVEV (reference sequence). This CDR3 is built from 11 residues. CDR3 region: CASSSGHSQYF. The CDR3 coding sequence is TGTGCCAGCAGTTCTGGACACTCTCAGTACTTC.

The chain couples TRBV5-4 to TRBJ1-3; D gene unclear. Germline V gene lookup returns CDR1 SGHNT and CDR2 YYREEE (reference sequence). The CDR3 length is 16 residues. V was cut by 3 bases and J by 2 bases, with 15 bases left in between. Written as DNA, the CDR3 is TGTGCCAGCAGCTCCCCTGGACGAGCAACTGGAAACACCATATATTTT. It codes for CASSSPGRATGNTIYF.

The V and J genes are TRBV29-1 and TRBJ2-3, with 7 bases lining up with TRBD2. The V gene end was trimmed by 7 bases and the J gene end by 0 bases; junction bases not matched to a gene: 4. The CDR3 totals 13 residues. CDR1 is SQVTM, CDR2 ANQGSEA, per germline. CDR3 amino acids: CSGVSGSTDTQYF. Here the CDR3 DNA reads TGCAGCGGGGTTAGCGGGAGCACAGATACGCAGTATTTT.

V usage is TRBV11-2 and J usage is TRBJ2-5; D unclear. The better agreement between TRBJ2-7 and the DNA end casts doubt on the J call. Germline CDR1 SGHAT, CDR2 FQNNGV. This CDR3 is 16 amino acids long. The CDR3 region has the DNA TGTGCCAGCAGCTTAGATGGGTACCGAAGCTCCTACGAGCAGTACTTC. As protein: CASSLDGYRSSYEQYF.

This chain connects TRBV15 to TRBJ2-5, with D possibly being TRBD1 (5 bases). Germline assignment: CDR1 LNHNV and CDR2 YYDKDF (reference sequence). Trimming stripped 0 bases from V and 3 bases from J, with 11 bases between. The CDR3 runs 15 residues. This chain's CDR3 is CATSRDLGRKETQYF. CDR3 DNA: TGTGCCACCAGCAGAGATCTGGGGCGGAAAGAGACCCAGTACTTC.

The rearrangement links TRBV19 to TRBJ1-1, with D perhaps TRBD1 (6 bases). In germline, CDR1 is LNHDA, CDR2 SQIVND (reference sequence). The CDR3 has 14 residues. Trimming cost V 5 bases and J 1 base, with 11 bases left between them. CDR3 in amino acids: CASSPRTANTEAFF. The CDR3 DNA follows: TGTGCCAGTAGTCCAAGGACAGCGAACACTGAAGCTTTCTTT.

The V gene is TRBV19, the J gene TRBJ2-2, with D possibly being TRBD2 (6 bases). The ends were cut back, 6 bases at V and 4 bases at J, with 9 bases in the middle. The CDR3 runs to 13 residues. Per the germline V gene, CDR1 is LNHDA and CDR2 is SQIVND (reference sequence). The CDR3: CASSLLATGELFF. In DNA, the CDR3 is TGTGCCAGTAGCTTACTAGCCACCGGGGAGCTGTTTTTT.

This chain's CDR3 is CASSETPAAEAFF. CDR3 DNA sequence: TGTGCCAGCAGTGAAACCCCGGCAGCTGAAGCTTTCTTT. The gene calls are TRBV2 and TRBJ1-1; no definite D call. CDR1 and CDR2 (germline): SNHLY, FYNNEI. V shed 2 bases and J shed 6 bases, with 10 bases lying between them. This CDR3 is built from 13 residues.

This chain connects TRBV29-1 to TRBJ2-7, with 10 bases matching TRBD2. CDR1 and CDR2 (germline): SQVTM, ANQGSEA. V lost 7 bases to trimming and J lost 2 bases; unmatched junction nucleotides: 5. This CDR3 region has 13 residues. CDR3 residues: CSGTSGRAYEQYF. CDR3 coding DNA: TGCAGCGGGACTAGCGGTCGGGCCTACGAGCAGTACTTC.

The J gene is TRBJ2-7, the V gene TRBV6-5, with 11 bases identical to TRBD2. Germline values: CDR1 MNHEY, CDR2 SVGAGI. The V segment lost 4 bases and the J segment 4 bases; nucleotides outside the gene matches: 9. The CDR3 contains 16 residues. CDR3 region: CASSCPTSGILYEQYF. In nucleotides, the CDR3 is TGTGCCAGCAGTTGTCCGACTAGCGGGATTCTGTACGAGCAGTACTTC.

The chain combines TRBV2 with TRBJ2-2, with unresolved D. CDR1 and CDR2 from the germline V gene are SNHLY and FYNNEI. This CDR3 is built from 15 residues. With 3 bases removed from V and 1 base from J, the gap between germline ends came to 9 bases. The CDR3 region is CASSDPAWNTGELFF. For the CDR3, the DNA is TGTGCCAGCAGTGACCCCGCCTGGAACACCGGGGAGCTGTTTTTT.

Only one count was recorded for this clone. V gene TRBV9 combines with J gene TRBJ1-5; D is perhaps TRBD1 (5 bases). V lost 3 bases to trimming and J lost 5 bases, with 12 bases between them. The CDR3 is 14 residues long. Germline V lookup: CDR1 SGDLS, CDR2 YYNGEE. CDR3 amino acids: CASSAAGGDQPQHF. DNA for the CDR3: TGTGCCAGCAGCGCGGCTGGGGGGGATCAGCCCCAGCATTTT.

The CDR3 DNA sequence: TGCGCCAGCAGCCAGGGCCGTGGGGCAGTTCAAAAGCATTTT. This codes for CASSQGRGAVQKHF. V and J are TRBV4-1 and TRBJ1-5; a possible D gene is TRBD1 (5 bases). Trimming removed 3 bases from V and 14 bases from J, with 20 bases in between. Germline values: CDR1 MGHRA, CDR2 YSYEKL. This CDR3 has 14 amino acids.

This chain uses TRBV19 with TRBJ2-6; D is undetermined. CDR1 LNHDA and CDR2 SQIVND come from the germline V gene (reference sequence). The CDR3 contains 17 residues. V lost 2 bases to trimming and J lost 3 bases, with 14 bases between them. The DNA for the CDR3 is TGTGCCAGTAGTATAAAAACCTTAACGGGTGGGGCCAACGTCCTGACTTTC. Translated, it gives CASSIKTLTGGANVLTF.

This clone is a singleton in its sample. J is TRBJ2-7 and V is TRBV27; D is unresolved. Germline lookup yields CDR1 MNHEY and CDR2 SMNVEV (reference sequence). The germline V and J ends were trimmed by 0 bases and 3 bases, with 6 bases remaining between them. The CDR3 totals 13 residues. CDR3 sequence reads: CASSLSHRYEQYF. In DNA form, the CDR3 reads TGTGCCAGCAGTTTATCGCACCGCTACGAGCAGTACTTC.

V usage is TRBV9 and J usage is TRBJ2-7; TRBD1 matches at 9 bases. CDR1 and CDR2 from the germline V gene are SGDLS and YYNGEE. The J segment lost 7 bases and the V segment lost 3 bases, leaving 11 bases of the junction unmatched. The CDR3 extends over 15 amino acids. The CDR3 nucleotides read TGTGCCAGCAGCGCAACAGGGGGCGCGGCTGAAGAGCAGTACTTC. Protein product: CASSATGGAAEEQYF.

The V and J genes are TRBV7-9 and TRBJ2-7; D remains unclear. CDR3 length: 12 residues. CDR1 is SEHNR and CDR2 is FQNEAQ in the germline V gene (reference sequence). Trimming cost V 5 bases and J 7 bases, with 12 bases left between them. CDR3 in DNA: TGTGCCAGCAGCCCCATGGGTTGGGAGCAGTACTTC. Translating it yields CASSPMGWEQYF.